This TCR beta chain stems from a study of shared clonotypes between healthy human individuals. Sequencing used immunoSEQ multiplex PCR; TCRdb keeps in-frame clones, though not all of them. The repertoire holds over 700,000 clones, with 55% to 80% as singletons. V shed 3 bases and J 0 bases; nucleotides not matched to a gene: 3. Germline CDR1 is MDHEN and CDR2 is SYDVKM. The CDR3 totals 15 residues. This clone is a singleton in its sample. The sample consisted of memory CD4+ T cells sorted from blood. Regarding subset: CD45RA-negative fraction. The receptor's source is a woman younger than 45 in good health. The chain has TRBV28 and TRBJ1-1; 8 bases fit TRBD1. For the CDR3, the DNA is TGTGCCAGCAGTTTTACAGGGGGTATGAACACTGAAGCTTTCTTT. It is translated as CASSFTGGMNTEAFF.